The 14 T cell receptor beta chains in this list originate from one sample, sequenced in a study of T cell responses to AZD1222 COVID-19 vaccine. Generated by immunoSEQ multiplex PCR, the TCRdb table keeps only in-frame clones and is missing some. The top ten hold approximately 40% of the sample, which has fewer than 55,000 clones, roughly 87% seen once. The sequenced sample was peripheral blood, obtained 28 days after the second AZD1222 dose. The receptors here all came from an adult who received the AZD1222 COVID-19 vaccine.

This clone was seen a handful of times. The chain uses TRBV3-1 (or the pseudogene TRBV3-2) and TRBJ1-2; 9 nucleotides match TRBD1. The CDR3 covers 14 residues. Germline CDR1 reads LGHDT; CDR2 reads YNNKEL (reference sequence). The junction had 1 base not matched to a gene; V was cut back by 1 base and J by 4 bases. The CDR3 DNA is TGTGCCAGCAGCCAAGGGACAGGGGCCTATGGCTACACCTTC. Its protein product is CASSQGTGAYGYTF.

The chain uses TRBV7-2 and TRBJ1-5, with 8 bases identical to TRBD1. The germline V gene has CDR1 SGHTA and CDR2 FQGNSA. Germline trimming cut 2 bases from V and 5 bases from J; bases unmatched to any gene: 2. This CDR3 comprises 14 residues. CDR3 protein: CASSLTGGDQPQHF. In DNA, the CDR3 is TGTGCCAGCAGCTTAACAGGGGGAGATCAGCCCCAGCATTTT.

The rearrangement joins TRBV11-3 to TRBJ2-2; 9 bases agree with TRBD2. This CDR3 has 18 amino acids. The V segment lost 0 bases and the J segment 0 bases; nucleotides outside the gene matches: 5. Germline V gene sequence: CDR1 SGHNT, CDR2 YENEEA. The CDR3 reads CASSLDVSGSANTGELFF. The CDR3 DNA sequence: TGTGCCAGCAGCTTAGACGTTAGCGGGAGCGCGAACACCGGGGAGCTGTTTTTT.

The gene calls are TRBV20-1 and TRBJ1-3, with no clear D. Germline V gene data show CDR1 as DFQATT and CDR2 as SNEGSKA (reference sequence). Between the trimmed V and J ends, which lost 6 bases and 3 bases, there was a span of 6 bases. The CDR3 length is 11 residues. CDR3 protein: CSAPRGNTIYF. The CDR3 bases are TGCAGTGCCCCCCGTGGAAACACCATATATTTT.

This rearrangement joins TRBV9 to TRBJ2-7; D ambiguous. Germline-derived CDR1 and CDR2 are SGDLS and YYNGEE. The CDR3 covers 15 residues. Trimming shortened V by 0 bases and J by 1 base, and 11 bases separated the two germline ends. The CDR3 sequence is CASSVGAGYSYEQYF. Written as DNA, the CDR3 is TGTGCCAGCAGCGTAGGGGCAGGTTATTCCTACGAGCAGTACTTC.

The CDR3: CASTWNGNTEAFF. The CDR3 nucleotides read TGCGCCAGCACCTGGAACGGGAACACTGAAGCTTTCTTT. The chain employs TRBV5-1 and TRBJ1-1; no definite D call. The CDR3 runs to 13 residues. The germline V and J ends were trimmed by 6 bases and 1 base, with 10 bases remaining between them. Germline CDR1 SGHRS, CDR2 YFSETQ. The variable domain in full, completed from reference TRBV5-1 and TRBJ1-1, reads KAGVTQTPRYLIKTRGQQVTLSCSPISGHRSVSWYQQTPGQGLQFLFEYFSETQRNKGNFPGRFSGRQFSNSRSEMNVSTLELGDSALYLCASTWNGNTEAFFGQGTRLTVV.

V and J are TRBV7-2 and TRBJ1-2; D unresolved. Germline-derived CDR1 and CDR2 are SGHTA and FQGNSA. The CDR3 loop spans 14 amino acids. V lost 1 base to trimming and J lost 0 bases, with 6 bases between them. The CDR3 DNA is TGTGCCAGCAGCTTAGGCTTAGCTAACTATGGCTACACCTTC. This encodes CASSLGLANYGYTF.

The rearrangement joins TRBV19 to TRBJ1-1; D unclear. The germline V gene has CDR1 LNHDA and CDR2 SQIVND (reference sequence). The length of the CDR3 is 16 residues. V was cut by 2 bases and J by 2 bases, with 15 bases left in between. Written as DNA, the CDR3 is TGTGCCAGTAGTATAATCCGACAACGGGGAAACACTGAAGCTTTCTTT. This sequence encodes CASSIIRQRGNTEAFF.

The V and J genes are TRBV3-1 (or the pseudogene TRBV3-2) and TRBJ2-3; D might be TRBD1 (5 bases). This CDR3 region has 13 residues. V lost 1 base to trimming and J lost 9 bases, with 11 bases between them. The germline CDR1 and CDR2 sequences are LGHDT and YNNKEL (reference sequence). Here the CDR3 DNA reads TGTGCCAGCAGCCAAGGTAGGGGCCGAACGCAGTATTTT. This codes for CASSQGRGRTQYF.

The chain couples TRBV5-6 to TRBJ1-5, with D uncertain. Per germline, CDR1 SGHDT and CDR2 YYEEEE. Trimming pared 0 bases from V and 6 bases from J, leaving 10 bases between. The CDR3 loop spans 14 amino acids. The CDR3 DNA is TGTGCCAGCAGCTTGGTTGGGGTAGGTCAGCCCCAGCATTTT. It is translated as CASSLVGVGQPQHF.

This clone turned up a few times. The chain recombines TRBV19 with TRBJ1-6; TRBD1 matches 8 bases. The CDR3 contains 13 residues. Looked up from germline, CDR1 is LNHDA and CDR2 is SQIVND (reference sequence). V lost 9 bases, J lost 10 bases, and 8 bases stayed unmatched. CDR3: CARLTGDDSPLHF. The CDR3 coding sequence is TGTGCCAGATTGACAGGGGATGACTCACCCCTCCACTTT.

This chain connects TRBV5-1 to TRBJ2-2, with D possibly matching TRBD1 (6 bases). Germline V CDR1 and CDR2: SGHRS, YFSETQ. V lost 5 bases and J 0 bases, leaving 8 bases between the germline ends. CDR3 length equals 14 residues. The CDR3 DNA reads as TGCGCCAGCAGAGGGGACACGAACACCGGGGAGCTGTTTTTT. Translating it yields CASRGDTNTGELFF.

This clone was seen once. The V gene is TRBV15, the J gene TRBJ1-1; perhaps TRBD1 as D (5 bases). With 1 base removed from V and 1 base from J, the gap between germline ends came to 10 bases. The CDR3 totals 15 residues. Germline-derived CDR1 and CDR2 are LNHNV and YYDKDF (reference sequence). Here the CDR3 reads CATSRGGGTNTEAFF. In DNA, the CDR3 is TGTGCCACCAGCAGAGGCGGCGGGACGAACACTGAAGCTTTCTTT.

The J gene is TRBJ1-2, the V gene TRBV3-1 (or the pseudogene TRBV3-2); D is uncertain. The CDR3 length is 16 residues. Germline V lookup: CDR1 LGHDT, CDR2 YNNKEL (reference sequence). The V gene lost 1 base and the J gene lost 0 bases, with 12 bases spanning the gap. The CDR3 DNA follows: TGTGCCAGCAGCCAAGTTAGAGGCCAAGCTAACTATGGCTACACCTTC. This codes for CASSQVRGQANYGYTF.